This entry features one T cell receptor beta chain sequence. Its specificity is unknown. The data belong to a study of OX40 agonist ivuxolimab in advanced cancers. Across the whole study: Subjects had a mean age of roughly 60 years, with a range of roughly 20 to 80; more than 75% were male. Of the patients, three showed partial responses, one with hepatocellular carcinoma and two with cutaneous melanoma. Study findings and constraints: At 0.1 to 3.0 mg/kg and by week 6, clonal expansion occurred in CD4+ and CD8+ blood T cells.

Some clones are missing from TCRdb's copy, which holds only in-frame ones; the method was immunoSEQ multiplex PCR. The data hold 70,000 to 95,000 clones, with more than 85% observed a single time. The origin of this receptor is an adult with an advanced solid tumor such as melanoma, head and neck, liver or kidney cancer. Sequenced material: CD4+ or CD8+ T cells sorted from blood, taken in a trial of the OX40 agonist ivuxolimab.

The CDR3 is CATSREAARPVEAFF. CDR3 in DNA: TGTGCCACCAGCAGAGAAGCCGCGCGCCCTGTCGAAGCTTTCTTT. The chain has TRBV15 and TRBJ1-1, with unresolved D. Trimming removed 0 bases from V and 8 bases from J, with 16 bases in between. The CDR3 has 15 amino acids. Germline V gene lookup returns CDR1 LNHNV and CDR2 YYDKDF (reference sequence).